This TCR beta chain was identified during a study of T cell responses to AZD1222 COVID-19 vaccine. Assay used: immunoSEQ multiplex PCR; TCRdb lists only in-frame clones, some missing. There are 130,000 to 150,000 clones in the sample; about 90% occur only once, and about 1.9% lies in the top ten. This CDR3 is 20 amino acids long. In germline, CDR1 is MDHEN, CDR2 SYDVKM. The ends were cut back, 6 bases at V and 0 bases at J, with 27 bases in the middle. Study-wide results and limits: Spike-specific TCR repertoires showed rising breadth and depth after two AZD1222 doses.

Comment on this clone: Its target is not known.

This sequence originates from an adult in good health. Here the sequenced sample was peripheral blood, taken on day 0 of AZD1222 vaccination. The V call is TRBV28, the J call TRBJ1-3; weak D call: TRBD1 (5 bases). This chain's CDR3 is CASSQTFGGADLISGNTIYF. The CDR3 DNA is TGTGCCAGCAGCCAAACGTTTGGTGGGGCTGACCTCATCTCTGGAAACACCATATATTTT.